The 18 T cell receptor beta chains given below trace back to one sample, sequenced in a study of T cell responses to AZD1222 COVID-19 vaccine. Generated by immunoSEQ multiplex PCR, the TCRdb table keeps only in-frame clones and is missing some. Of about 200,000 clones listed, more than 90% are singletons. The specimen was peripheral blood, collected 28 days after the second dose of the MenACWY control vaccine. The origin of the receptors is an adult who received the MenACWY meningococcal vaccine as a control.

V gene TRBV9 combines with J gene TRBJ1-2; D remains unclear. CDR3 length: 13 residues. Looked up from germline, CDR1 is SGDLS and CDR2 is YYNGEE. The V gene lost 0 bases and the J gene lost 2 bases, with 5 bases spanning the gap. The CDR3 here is CASSVGLNYGYTF. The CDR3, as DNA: TGTGCCAGCAGCGTAGGACTGAACTATGGCTACACCTTC.

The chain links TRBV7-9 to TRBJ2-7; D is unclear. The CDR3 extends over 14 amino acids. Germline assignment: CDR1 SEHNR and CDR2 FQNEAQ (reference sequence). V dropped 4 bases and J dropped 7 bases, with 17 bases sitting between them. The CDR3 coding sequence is TGTGCCAGCAGCTCGTCATCAACTTGGATGGAGCAGTACTTC. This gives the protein CASSSSSTWMEQYF.

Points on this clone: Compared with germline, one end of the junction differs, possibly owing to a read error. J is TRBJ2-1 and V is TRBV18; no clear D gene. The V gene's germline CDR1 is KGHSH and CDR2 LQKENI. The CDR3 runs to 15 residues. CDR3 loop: CASSSPLSSYNEQFF. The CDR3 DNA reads TGTGCCAGCTCATCACCCTTGAGCTCCTACAATGAGCAGTTCTTC.

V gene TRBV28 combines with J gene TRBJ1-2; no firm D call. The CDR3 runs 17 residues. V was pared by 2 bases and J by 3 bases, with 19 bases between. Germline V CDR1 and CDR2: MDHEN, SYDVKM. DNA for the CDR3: TGTGCCAGCAGTTTAGTCAGGACCCCCGCCCCTGACTATGGCTACACCTTC. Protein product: CASSLVRTPAPDYGYTF.

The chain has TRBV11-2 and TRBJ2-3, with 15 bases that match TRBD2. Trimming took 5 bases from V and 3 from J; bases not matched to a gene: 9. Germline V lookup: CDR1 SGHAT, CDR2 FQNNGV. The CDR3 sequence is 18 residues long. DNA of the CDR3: TGTGCCAGCAGCCGCGGGACTAGCGGGAGGTTTGTGACAGATACGCAGTATTTT. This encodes CASSRGTSGRFVTDTQYF. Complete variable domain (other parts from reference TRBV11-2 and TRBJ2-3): EAGVAQSPRYKIIEKRQSVAFWCNPISGHATLYWYQQILGQGPKLLIQFQNNGVVDDSQLPKDRFSAERLKGVDSTLKIQPAKLEDSAVYLCASSRGTSGRFVTDTQYFGPGTRLTVL.

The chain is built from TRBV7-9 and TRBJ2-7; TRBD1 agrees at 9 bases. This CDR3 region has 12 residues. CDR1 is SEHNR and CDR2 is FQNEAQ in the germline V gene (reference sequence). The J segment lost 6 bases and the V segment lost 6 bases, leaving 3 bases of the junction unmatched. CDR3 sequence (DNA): TGTGCCAGCAGTGAGGACAGGGGCGAGCAGTACTTC. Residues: CASSEDRGEQYF.

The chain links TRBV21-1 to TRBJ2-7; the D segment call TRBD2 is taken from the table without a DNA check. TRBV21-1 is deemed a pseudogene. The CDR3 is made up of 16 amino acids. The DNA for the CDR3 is TGTGCCAGCACCTTGCGGGCTAGCGGGAGTGAGGGCGAGCAGTACTTC. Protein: CASTLRASGSEGEQYF.

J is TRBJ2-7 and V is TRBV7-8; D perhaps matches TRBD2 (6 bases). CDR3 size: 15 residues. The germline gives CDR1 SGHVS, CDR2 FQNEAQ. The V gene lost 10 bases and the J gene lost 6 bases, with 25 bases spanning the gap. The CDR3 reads CATSPKTGVLIEQYF. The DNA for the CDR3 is TGTGCCACCTCGCCGAAGACGGGAGTATTAATCGAGCAGTACTTC.

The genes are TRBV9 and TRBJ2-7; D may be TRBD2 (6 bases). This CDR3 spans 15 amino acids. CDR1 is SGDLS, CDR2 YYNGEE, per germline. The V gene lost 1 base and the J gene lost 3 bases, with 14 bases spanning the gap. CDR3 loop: CASSVRGGTGYEQYF. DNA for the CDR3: TGTGCCAGCAGCGTAAGAGGAGGGACCGGCTACGAGCAGTACTTC. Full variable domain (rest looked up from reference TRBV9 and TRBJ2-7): DSGVTQTPKHLITATGQRVTLRCSPRSGDLSVYWYQQSLDQGLQFLIQYYNGEERAKGNILERFSAQQFPDLHSELNLSSLELGDSALYFCASSVRGGTGYEQYFGPGTRLTVT.

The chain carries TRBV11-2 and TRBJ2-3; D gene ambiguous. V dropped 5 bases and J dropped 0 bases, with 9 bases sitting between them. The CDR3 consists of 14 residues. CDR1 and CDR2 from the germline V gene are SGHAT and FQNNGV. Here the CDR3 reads CASSTEDSTDTQYF. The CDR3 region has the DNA TGTGCCAGCAGCACAGAAGATAGCACAGATACGCAGTATTTT.

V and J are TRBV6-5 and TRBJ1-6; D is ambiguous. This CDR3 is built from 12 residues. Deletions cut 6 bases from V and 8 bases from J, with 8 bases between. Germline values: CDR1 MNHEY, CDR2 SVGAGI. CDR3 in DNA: TGTGCCAGCAGGCAGAGGGATTCACCCCTCCACTTT. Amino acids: CASRQRDSPLHF.

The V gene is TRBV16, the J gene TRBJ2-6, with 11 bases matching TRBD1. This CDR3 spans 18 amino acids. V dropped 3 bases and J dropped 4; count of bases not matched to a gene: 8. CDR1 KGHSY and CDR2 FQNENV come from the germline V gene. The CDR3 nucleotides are TGTGCCAGCAGCCACGGAGTGGACAGGGGGCGAGGGGCCAACGTCCTGACTTTC. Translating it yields CASSHGVDRGRGANVLTF.

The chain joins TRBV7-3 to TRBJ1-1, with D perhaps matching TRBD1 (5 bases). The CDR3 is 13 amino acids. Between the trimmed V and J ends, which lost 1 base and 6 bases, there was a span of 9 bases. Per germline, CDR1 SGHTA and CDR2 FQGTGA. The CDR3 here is CASSLRGIAEAFF. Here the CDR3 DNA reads TGTGCCAGCAGCTTAAGGGGGATCGCTGAAGCTTTCTTT. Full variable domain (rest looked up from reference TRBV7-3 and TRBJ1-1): GAGVSQTPSNKVTEKGKYVELRCDPISGHTALYWYRQSLGQGPEFLIYFQGTGAADDSGLPNDRFFAVRPEGSVSTLKIQRTERGDSAVYLCASSLRGIAEAFFGQGTRLTVV.

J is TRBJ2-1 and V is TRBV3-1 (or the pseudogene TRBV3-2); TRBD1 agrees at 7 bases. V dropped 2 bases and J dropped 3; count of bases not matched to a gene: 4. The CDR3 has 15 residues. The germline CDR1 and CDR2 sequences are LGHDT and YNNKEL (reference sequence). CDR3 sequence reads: CASSQTWDSYNEQFF. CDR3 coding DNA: TGTGCCAGCAGCCAAACTTGGGACAGCTACAATGAGCAGTTCTTC.

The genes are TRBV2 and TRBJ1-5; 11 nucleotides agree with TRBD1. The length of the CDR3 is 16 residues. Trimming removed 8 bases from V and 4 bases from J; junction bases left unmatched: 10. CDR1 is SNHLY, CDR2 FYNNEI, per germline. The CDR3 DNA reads TGTGCCAGCCGGACAGGGGGCAATACAAAAAATCAGCCCCAGCATTTT. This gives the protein CASRTGGNTKNQPQHF.

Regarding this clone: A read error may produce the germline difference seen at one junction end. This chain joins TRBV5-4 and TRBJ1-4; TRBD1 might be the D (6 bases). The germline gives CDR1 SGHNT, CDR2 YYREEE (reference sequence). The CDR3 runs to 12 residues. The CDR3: CASSLARGAMLF. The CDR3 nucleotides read TGTGCCAGCAGCTTGGCCCGGGGGGCCATGCTTTTT.

CDR3 region: CATSNSRYFNGRPQHF. In DNA, the CDR3 is TGTGCCACCAGCAATTCGAGATACTTCAATGGTCGGCCCCAGCATTTT. This sequence joins TRBV15 and TRBJ1-5; D is unclear. Germline assignment: CDR1 LNHNV and CDR2 YYDKDF (reference sequence). The ends were cut back, 4 bases at V and 9 bases at J, with 22 bases in the middle. The CDR3 has 16 residues.

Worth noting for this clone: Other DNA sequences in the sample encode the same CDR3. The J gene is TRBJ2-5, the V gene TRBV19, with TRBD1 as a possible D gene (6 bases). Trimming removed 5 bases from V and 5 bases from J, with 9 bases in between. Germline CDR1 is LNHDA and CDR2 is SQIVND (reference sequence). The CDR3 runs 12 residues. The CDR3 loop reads CASSFRGETQYF. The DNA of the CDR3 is TGTGCCAGTAGTTTCAGGGGTGAGACCCAGTACTTC.